These 27 T cell receptor beta chains came from one sample sequenced in a study of T-cell memory formation after mild COVID-19. TCRdb called the 5' RACE reads again in MiXCR, with one record for every CDR3 protein. This table has almost 550,000 distinct CDR3 sequences, 20% appearing once. The sample comprised PBMCs or a T cell subset sorted from them (not recorded which). The receptors here all came from an adult woman who had mild COVID-19 (a few samples of this study predate the infection). Cell type and time point are not known.

In its sample, this clonotype was seen a few times. This chain uses TRBV5-4 with TRBJ2-7, with 10 positions matching TRBD2. In germline, CDR1 is SGHNT, CDR2 YYREEE (reference sequence). This CDR3 comprises 15 residues. The V gene end was trimmed by 0 bases and the J gene end by 7 bases; junction bases not matched to a gene: 7. CDR3 DNA: TGTGCCAGCAGCTTGGGACTAGCGGGCTTCTGGGAGCAGTACTTC. This encodes CASSLGLAGFWEQYF.

The genes are TRBV2 and TRBJ2-5, with 7 bases identical to TRBD1. Unmatched junction bases numbered 3, after V lost 3 bases and J lost 2 bases. Per germline, CDR1 SNHLY and CDR2 FYNNEI. This CDR3 comprises 14 residues. The CDR3 reads CASSEGTVQETQYF. The CDR3 DNA is TGTGCCAGCAGTGAGGGGACAGTACAAGAGACCCAGTACTTC.

This clonotype came up a few times. The chain carries TRBV3-1 and TRBJ1-4; D call uncertain. The CDR3 is 13 amino acids. V was trimmed by 0 bases and J by 6 bases, leaving 5 bases between them. From germline, CDR1 is LGHDT and CDR2 YNNKEL (reference sequence). Here the CDR3 reads CASSQDLDEKLFF. The CDR3 nucleotides are TGTGCCAGCAGCCAAGATCTGGATGAAAAACTGTTTTTT.

In its sample, this clonotype was seen many times. The rearrangement uses TRBV29-1 and TRBJ2-5; D is undetermined. Looked up from germline, CDR1 is SQVTM and CDR2 is ANQGSEA. The CDR3 contains 11 residues. V gave up 3 bases and J gave up 6 bases, with 8 bases separating them. The CDR3 bases are TGCAGCGTTGATGGGGTGCAGACCCAGTACTTC. Translation gives CSVDGVQTQYF.

This clonotype occurred many times. This chain links TRBV7-2 with TRBJ2-7; TRBD2 agrees at 12 bases. This CDR3 spans 16 amino acids. Germline V CDR1 and CDR2: SGHTA, FQGNSA. Trimming at V came to 2 bases and at J to 1 base, leaving 3 bases not matched to a gene. As DNA, the CDR3 is TGTGCCAGCAGCTTAAGTCTAGCGGGGGGGTCCTACGAGCAGTACTTC. The encoded protein is CASSLSLAGGSYEQYF.

At least ten counts were recorded for this clonotype. The V and J genes are TRBV12-3 or TRBV12-4 and TRBJ1-2, with 9 bases identical to TRBD1. V shed 5 bases and J 8 bases; nucleotides not matched to a gene: 15. The CDR3 has 16 amino acids. CDR3 region: CASSLGPQGATGGYTF. As DNA, the CDR3 is TGTGCCAGCAGTCTAGGACCACAGGGGGCTACGGGCGGCTACACCTTC.

The chain is built from TRBV6-6 and TRBJ1-2; no firm D call. V lost 9 bases and J 7 bases, leaving 12 bases between the germline ends. Germline CDR1 is MNHNY and CDR2 is SVGAGI (reference sequence). The CDR3 has 11 amino acids. The CDR3 bases are TGTGCCAGTGGTCAGGATCTTGGCTACACCTTC. This encodes CASGQDLGYTF.

This clonotype was detected only a few times. The chain recombines TRBV12-3 or TRBV12-4 with TRBJ1-5; D might be TRBD1 (6 bases). CDR3 size: 17 residues. V was pared by 6 bases and J by 3 bases, with 21 bases between. CDR3 loop: CASRGPEGGDINQPQHF. The CDR3 DNA is TGTGCCAGCAGGGGCCCGGAAGGGGGAGACATCAATCAGCCCCAGCATTTT.

The V and J genes are TRBV12-3 or TRBV12-4 and TRBJ2-7; no clear D gene. With 5 bases removed from V and 3 bases from J, the gap between germline ends came to 11 bases. This CDR3 spans 13 amino acids. CDR3 in DNA: TGTGCCAGCAGTCCGAGACGATACTACGAGCAGTACTTC. It translates to CASSPRRYYEQYF.

This clonotype was seen more than once but under ten times. This chain connects TRBV9 to TRBJ2-2; no definite D call. There are 14 residues in the CDR3. Germline values: CDR1 SGDLS, CDR2 YYNGEE. The V and J ends lost 2 bases and 2 bases respectively, with 7 bases between them. The CDR3 DNA follows: TGTGCCAGCAGCGTTAGGACCAACACCGGGGAGCTGTTTTTT. The encoded protein is CASSVRTNTGELFF.

This clonotype showed up just a few times. V gene TRBV20-1 combines with J gene TRBJ1-5, with D unresolved. This CDR3 is 14 amino acids long. Trimming shortened V by 5 bases and J by 0 bases, and 11 bases separated the two germline ends. CDR1 is DFQATT, CDR2 SNEGSKA, per germline (reference sequence). The CDR3 DNA reads as TGCAGTGCTCCCACCTGGAATAGCAATCAGCCCCAGCATTTT. Protein product: CSAPTWNSNQPQHF.

The chain carries TRBV5-4 and TRBJ2-5, with TRBD1 matching 7 bases. Germline values: CDR1 SGHNT, CDR2 YYREEE (reference sequence). The V and J ends lost 4 bases and 3 bases, in that order; junction bases with no gene match: 15. The CDR3 runs to 17 residues. CDR3 in amino acids: CASSHGRSGQAKETQYF. As DNA, the CDR3 is TGTGCCAGCAGCCATGGCAGGAGCGGACAGGCGAAAGAGACCCAGTACTTC.

The gene calls are TRBV4-1 and TRBJ2-2; weak D call: TRBD2 (6 bases). Germline CDR1 MGHRA, CDR2 YSYEKL. V lost 6 bases to trimming and J lost 3 bases, with 20 bases between them. This CDR3 contains 17 residues. This chain's CDR3 is CASSPFGDSTDTGELFF. As DNA, the CDR3 is TGCGCCAGCAGTCCGTTTGGGGACTCCACCGACACCGGGGAGCTGTTTTTT.

The chain combines TRBV6-5 with TRBJ2-4, with 8 bases that match TRBD2. V was clipped by 4 bases and J by 2 bases; unmatched bases: 4. The CDR3 sequence is 15 residues long. Germline lookup yields CDR1 MNHEY and CDR2 SVGAGI. CDR3 nucleotides: TGTGCCAGCAGTTGGGGACTAGATCCCAAAAACATTCAGTACTTC. Protein sequence: CASSWGLDPKNIQYF.

This clonotype was counted a few times. An end of the junction does not agree with germline; a read error may underlie this. CDR3 nucleotides: TGTGCCAGCAGTACCCAACTGGCGGTGGTGGGTTTTCAGCCGTACTACGATGAGCAGTTCTTC. Translated, it gives CASSTQLAVVGFQPYYDEQFF. The genes are TRBV6-1 and TRBJ2-1; no firm D call. The V gene's germline CDR1 is MNHNS and CDR2 SASEGT. The CDR3 has 21 amino acids.

This clonotype was counted a few times. This chain uses TRBV18 with TRBJ1-6; D might be TRBD1 (5 bases). Looked up from germline, CDR1 is KGHSH and CDR2 is LQKENI. The V end lost 3 bases, the J end lost 7 bases, and 10 bases lay between the germline ends. The CDR3 contains 14 residues. CDR3 loop: CASSPSGLNSPLHF. For the CDR3, the DNA is TGTGCCAGCTCACCCTCAGGGTTAAATTCACCCCTCCACTTT.

This clonotype was observed a few times. The rearrangement uses TRBV5-1 and TRBJ2-5; 14 bases are shared with TRBD2. Germline lookup yields CDR1 SGHRS and CDR2 YFSETQ. The trim removed 4 bases at V and 1 base at J, leaving 9 bases unmatched. The CDR3 spans 18 residues. The CDR3 nucleotides are TGCGCCAGCAGCCCCCAAGGGACTAGCGGGAGCGGCCAAGAGACCCAGTACTTC. This codes for CASSPQGTSGSGQETQYF. Full variable domain (outside the CDR3, taken from reference TRBV5-1 and TRBJ2-5): KAGVTQTPRYLIKTRGQQVTLSCSPISGHRSVSWYQQTPGQGLQFLFEYFSETQRNKGNFPGRFSGRQFSNSRSEMNVSTLELGDSALYLCASSPQGTSGSGQETQYFGPGTRLLVL.

The J gene is TRBJ1-5, the V gene TRBV5-1; TRBD1 agrees at 8 bases. CDR3 length: 16 residues. Germline CDR1 is SGHRS and CDR2 is YFSETQ. V lost 3 bases, J lost 4 bases, and 9 bases stayed unmatched. Written as DNA, the CDR3 is TGCGCCAGCAGCTCCCCATCGGACAGGGCTAATCAGCCCCAGCATTTT. It encodes CASSSPSDRANQPQHF.

This clonotype was observed at least ten times. J is TRBJ2-2 and V is TRBV7-2; D gene unclear. The CDR3 extends over 13 amino acids. Between the trimmed V and J ends, which lost 0 bases and 4 bases, there was a span of 3 bases. CDR1 and CDR2 (germline): SGHTA, FQGNSA. The CDR3 DNA reads TGTGCCAGCAGCTTAGCGCGCACCGGGGAGCTGTTTTTT. It specifies CASSLARTGELFF.

This clonotype turned up a few times. This chain joins TRBV4-1 and TRBJ1-1; 8 bases align to TRBD1. V lost 3 bases and J lost 7; bases outside the gene matches: 7. Germline V gene sequence: CDR1 MGHRA, CDR2 YSYEKL. CDR3 length equals 14 residues. Here the CDR3 DNA reads TGCGCCAGCAGCCATGTACAGGGGGTGAGTGAAGCTTTCTTT. Translating it yields CASSHVQGVSEAFF.

There are a few counts of this clonotype. The chain employs TRBV6-6 and TRBJ2-5; D gene uncertain. Trimming pared 2 bases from V and 2 bases from J, leaving 12 bases between. The CDR3 is 15 residues long. Germline CDR1 MNHNY, CDR2 SVGAGI (reference sequence). The CDR3 DNA sequence: TGTGCCAGCAGTTACGTGGTTCACGGGCAAGAGACCCAGTACTTC. Translation: CASSYVVHGQETQYF.

This clonotype has only a few counts. The genes are TRBV15 and TRBJ1-1; a possible D gene is TRBD1 (6 bases). The V gene's germline CDR1 is LNHNV and CDR2 YYDKDF (reference sequence). V was pared by 0 bases and J by 1 base, with 15 bases between. This CDR3 is built from 17 residues. In DNA, the CDR3 is TGTGCCACCAGCAGAGATAGTAGTAGGGGGTGGAACACTGAAGCTTTCTTT. Amino acids: CATSRDSSRGWNTEAFF.

In its sample, this clonotype was seen many times. This chain connects TRBV11-1 to TRBJ2-3; possibly TRBD2 for D (7 bases). Germline V gives CDR1 SGHAT, CDR2 FQDESV (reference sequence). V gave up 7 bases and J gave up 5 bases, with 19 bases separating them. The length of the CDR3 is 15 residues. The CDR3 region is CASMLGGALGDTQYF. CDR3 DNA: TGTGCCAGCATGTTAGGGGGGGCCTTGGGAGATACGCAGTATTTT.

This clonotype was seen at least ten times. V usage is TRBV7-3 and J usage is TRBJ2-1; TRBD2 aligns across 9 bases. Germline-derived CDR1 and CDR2 are SGHTA and FQGTGA. CDR3 length: 14 residues. J was trimmed by 7 bases and V by 1 base; bases with no gene match: 2. The CDR3 region is CASSLIAGVNEQFF. For the CDR3, the DNA is TGTGCCAGCAGCTTAATAGCGGGGGTGAATGAGCAGTTCTTC.

The V gene is TRBV5-1, the J gene TRBJ2-1; 10 bases match TRBD2. The CDR3 has 18 amino acids. The ends lost 0 bases at V and 0 bases at J; junction bases unmatched: 6. Germline-derived CDR1 and CDR2 are SGHRS and YFSETQ. The DNA for the CDR3 is TGCGCCAGCAGCTTGGGCCTAGCGGGGGCGGCCTCCTACAATGAGCAGTTCTTC. Translated: CASSLGLAGAASYNEQFF.

The V call is TRBV18, the J call TRBJ2-3; perhaps TRBD1 as D (5 bases). Per the germline V gene, CDR1 is KGHSH and CDR2 is LQKENI. Trimming left V 2 bases short and J 6 bases short, with 15 bases between. The CDR3 sequence is 15 residues long. The DNA of the CDR3 is TGTGCCAGCTCACCAGGGCAGGGTCATCTCGATACGCAGTATTTT. Protein sequence: CASSPGQGHLDTQYF.

V and J are TRBV12-3 or TRBV12-4 and TRBJ1-3; a possible D gene is TRBD1 (5 bases). V shed 6 bases and J shed 4 bases, with 13 bases lying between them. The CDR3 is 14 residues long. The CDR3 spells CASRRGEGGNTIYF. In DNA, the CDR3 is TGTGCCAGCAGGAGGGGTGAGGGAGGAAACACCATATATTTT.